This TCR beta chain was retrieved from a study of shared clonotypes between healthy human individuals. Some clones are missing from TCRdb's copy, which holds only in-frame ones; the method was immunoSEQ multiplex PCR. Of millions of clones detected, more than 90% appear once; the ten largest clones hold 0.14%. Sequences were obtained from naive CD4+ T cells sorted from blood. Subset of the sample: CD45RA+ positively selected. This clonotype was sampled from a man younger than 35 in good health.

The CDR3 sequence: CASTKGTGGGDTQYF. In nucleotides, the CDR3 is TGTGCCAGTACCAAAGGGACAGGGGGCGGGGATACGCAGTATTTT. This chain links TRBV19 with TRBJ2-3; TRBD1 aligns across 12 bases. The V segment lost 7 bases and the J segment 6 bases; nucleotides outside the gene matches: 8. Per the germline V gene, CDR1 is LNHDA and CDR2 is SQIVND (reference sequence). This CDR3 has 15 residues.